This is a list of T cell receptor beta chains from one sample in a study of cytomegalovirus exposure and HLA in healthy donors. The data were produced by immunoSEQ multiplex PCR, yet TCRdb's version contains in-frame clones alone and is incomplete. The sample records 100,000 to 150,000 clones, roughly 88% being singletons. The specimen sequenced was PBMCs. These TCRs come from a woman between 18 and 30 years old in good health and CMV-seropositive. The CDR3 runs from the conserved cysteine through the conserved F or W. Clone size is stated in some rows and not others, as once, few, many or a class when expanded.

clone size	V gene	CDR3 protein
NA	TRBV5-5	CASSLEAGAGTGELFF
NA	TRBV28	CASSGGDGSYEQYF
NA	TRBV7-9	CSSSRTGYGYTF
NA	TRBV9	CASSAGGSNQPQHF
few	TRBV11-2	CASSFGKLRQGSSYEQYF
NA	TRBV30	CAWSLAGGTDTQYF
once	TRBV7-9	CASSSGLQGLVYEQYF
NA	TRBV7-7	CASSLGGAVTDTQYF
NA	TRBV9	CASSARDRNTEAFF
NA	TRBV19	CASMWSGGLQETQYF
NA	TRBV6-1	CASSELRVNYGYTF
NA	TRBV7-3	CASSLLAGTDTQYF
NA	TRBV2	CASREHETQYF
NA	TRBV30	CAWSVRGLQSGTGRGETQYF
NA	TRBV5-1	CASSLGQGAVDTQYF
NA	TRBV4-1	CASFGRGEAFF
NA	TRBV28	CASSLTGVGEKLFF